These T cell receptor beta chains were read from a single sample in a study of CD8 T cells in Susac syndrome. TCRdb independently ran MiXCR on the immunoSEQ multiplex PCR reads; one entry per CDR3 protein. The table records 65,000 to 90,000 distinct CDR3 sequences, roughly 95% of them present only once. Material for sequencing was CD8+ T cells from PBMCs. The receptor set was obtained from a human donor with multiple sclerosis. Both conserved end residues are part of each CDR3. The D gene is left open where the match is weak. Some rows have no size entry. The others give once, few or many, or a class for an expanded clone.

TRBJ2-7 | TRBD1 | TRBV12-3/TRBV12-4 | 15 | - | CASSMWDSSSYEQYF | TGTGCCAGCAGTATGTGGGACAGTTCCTCCTACGAGCAGTACTTC
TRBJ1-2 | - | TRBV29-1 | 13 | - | CSASDSLVYGYTF | TGCAGCGCCTCGGACAGCTTAGTCTATGGCTACACCTTC
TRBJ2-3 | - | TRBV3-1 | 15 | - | CAGSPKGFGTDTQYF | TGTGCCGGCAGCCCAAAGGGATTTGGCACAGATACGCAGTATTTT
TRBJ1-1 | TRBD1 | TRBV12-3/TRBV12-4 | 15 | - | CASSPGAGGNTEAFF | TGTGCCAGCAGTCCCGGGGCAGGGGGCAACACTGAAGCTTTCTTT
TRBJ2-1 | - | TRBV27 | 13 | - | CASSGPSVGEQFF | TGTGCCAGCAGTGGACCTAGCGTCGGTGAGCAGTTCTTC
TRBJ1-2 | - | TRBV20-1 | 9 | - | CSARGGYTF | TGCAGTGCTAGAGGTGGCTACACCTTC
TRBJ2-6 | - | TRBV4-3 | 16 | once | CASSQDQGTGANVLTF | TGCGCCAGCAGCCAAGACCAGGGCACTGGGGCCAACGTCCTGACTTTC
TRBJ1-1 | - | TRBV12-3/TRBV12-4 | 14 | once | CASSFRDENTEAFF | TGTGCCAGCAGTTTTAGGGACGAGAACACTGAAGCTTTCTTT
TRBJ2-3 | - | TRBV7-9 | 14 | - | CASSSQTSTDTQYF | TGTGCCAGCAGCTCCCAAACTAGCACAGATACGCAGTATTTT
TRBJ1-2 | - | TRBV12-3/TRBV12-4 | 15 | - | CASSTHRADPYGYTF | TGTGCCAGCAGTACGCACAGGGCTGACCCCTATGGCTACACCTTC
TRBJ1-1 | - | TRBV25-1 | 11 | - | CASRSYTEAFF | TGTGCCAGCAGAAGTTACACTGAAGCTTTCTTT
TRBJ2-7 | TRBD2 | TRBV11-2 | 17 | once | CASSLALAGVSGYEQYF | TGTGCCAGCAGCTTAGCACTAGCGGGAGTTAGTGGGTACGAGCAGTACTTC
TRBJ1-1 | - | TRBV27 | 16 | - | CASSTTRDRRDTEAFF | TGTGCCAGCAGTACGACCCGTGACAGGAGGGACACTGAAGCTTTCTTT
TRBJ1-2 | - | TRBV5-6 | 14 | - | CASSHLDSYYGYTF | TGTGCCAGCAGCCACCTGGACAGCTACTATGGCTACACCTTC
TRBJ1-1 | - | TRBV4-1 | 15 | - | CASSQEGSSRTEAFF | TGCGCCAGCAGCCAAGAGGGGAGTTCCAGGACTGAAGCTTTCTTT
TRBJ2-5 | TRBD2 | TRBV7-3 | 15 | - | CASSPTSGGGETQYF | TGTGCCAGCAGCCCCACTAGCGGGGGAGGAGAGACCCAGTACTTC
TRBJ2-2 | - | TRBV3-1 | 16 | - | CASSQGTGQGPGELFF | TGTGCCAGCAGCCAAGGAACGGGTCAGGGGCCCGGGGAGCTGTTTTTT
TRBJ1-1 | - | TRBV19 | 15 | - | CATTPAGTLIAEAFF | TGTGCCACTACCCCGGCAGGGACTTTGATCGCGGAAGCTTTCTTT
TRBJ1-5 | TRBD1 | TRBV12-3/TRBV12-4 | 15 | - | CASSTGTGGIQPQHF | TGTGCCAGCAGTACGGGGACAGGGGGCATTCAGCCCCAGCATTTT
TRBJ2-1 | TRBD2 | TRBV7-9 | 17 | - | CASSGGTSGSPYNEQFF | TGTGCCAGCAGCGGAGGGACTAGCGGGAGTCCCTACAATGAGCAGTTCTTC
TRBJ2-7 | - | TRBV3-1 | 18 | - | CASSQGEEPTRESHEQYF | TGTGCCAGCAGCCAGGGGGAAGAGCCCACCAGGGAATCCCACGAGCAGTACTTC
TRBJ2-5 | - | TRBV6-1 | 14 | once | CASSEPGNQETQYF | TGTGCCAGCAGTGAACCAGGGAACCAAGAGACCCAGTACTTC
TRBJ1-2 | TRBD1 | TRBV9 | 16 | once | CASSVPGTGDRYGYTF | TGTGCCAGCAGCGTACCCGGGACAGGGGACCGCTATGGCTACACCTTC
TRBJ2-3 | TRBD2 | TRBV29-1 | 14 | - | CSVGSGRMTDTQYF | TGCAGCGTTGGAAGCGGGAGGATGACAGATACGCAGTATTTT
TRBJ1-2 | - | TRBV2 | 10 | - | CASLGSGYTF | TGTGCCAGCCTGGGGTCCGGCTACACCTTC
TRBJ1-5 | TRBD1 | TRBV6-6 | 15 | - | CASSYSSQGDQPQHF | TGTGCCAGCAGTTACTCTAGTCAGGGGGATCAGCCCCAGCATTTT
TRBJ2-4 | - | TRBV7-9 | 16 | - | CASSPWVGLAKNIQYF | TGTGCCAGCAGCCCGTGGGTAGGATTAGCCAAAAACATTCAGTACTTC
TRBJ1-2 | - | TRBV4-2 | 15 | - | CASSSPGFERGGYTF | TGTGCCAGCAGCTCTCCGGGGTTTGAAAGGGGTGGCTACACCTTC
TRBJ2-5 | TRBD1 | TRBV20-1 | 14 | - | CSAVGQGIQETQYF | TGCAGTGCTGTTGGACAGGGGATTCAAGAGACCCAGTACTTC
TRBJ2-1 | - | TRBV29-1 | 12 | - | CSPFGAGNEQFF | TGCAGCCCCTTTGGGGCGGGGAATGAGCAGTTCTTC
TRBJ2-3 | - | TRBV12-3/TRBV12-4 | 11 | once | CASSSTPTQYF | TGTGCCAGCAGCTCAACCCCTACGCAGTATTTT
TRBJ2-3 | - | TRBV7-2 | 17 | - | CASSRLGMAASTDTQYF | TGTGCCAGCAGCCGCCTCGGGATGGCAGCTAGCACAGATACGCAGTATTTT
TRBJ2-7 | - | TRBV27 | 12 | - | CASSFNLYEQYF | TGTGCCAGCAGTTTCAACCTCTACGAGCAGTACTTC